Below are 4 T cell receptor beta chains sequenced from a single sample in a study of cytomegalovirus exposure and HLA in healthy donors (dated by TCRdb to between 2016 and 2019). The library was obtained by the immunoSEQ multiplex PCR assay. For the multiplex PCR, a mixture combining 60 forward primers for TCR Vbeta segments and 13 reverse primers for TCR Jbeta segments was used. Drawn from immuneACCESS, this table holds only the in-frame rearrangements with V and J called that TCRdb kept. Clones are partly lost; checked studies trace under half to an unresolved V gene and leave the rest unexplained. This sample comprises approximately 190,000 clones, roughly 76% of them detected only once. About 5.7% of the sample comes from the top ten. The sequenced sample consisted of PBMCs. The receptors shown here come from a man in his forties in good health and CMV-seropositive.

The rearrangement links TRBV5-1 to TRBJ2-7; D is undetermined. CDR1 and CDR2 (germline): SGHRS, YFSETQ. V was cut by 5 bases and J by 5 bases, with 14 bases left in between. The CDR3 extends over 13 amino acids. This CDR3 reads CASSRFQGDEQYF. The DNA for the CDR3 is TGCGCCAGCAGTAGGTTTCAAGGAGACGAGCAGTACTTC.

There are a few counts of this clone. The chain recombines TRBV2 with TRBJ2-2; possibly TRBD2 for D (6 bases). The germline V gene encodes CDR1 SNHLY and CDR2 FYNNEI. The CDR3 extends over 13 amino acids. V was trimmed by 10 bases and J by 6 bases, leaving 15 bases between them. The CDR3 nucleotides are TGTGCCATCCCGGGACCGGGGGCCGGGGAGCTGTTTTTT. Amino acids: CAIPGPGAGELFF.

The rearrangement uses TRBV21-1 and TRBJ1-1. TRBV21-1 has pseudogene status. This CDR3 spans 19 amino acids. CDR3 amino acids: CASSKSKILGGRLNTEAFF. DNA of the CDR3: TGTGCCAGCAGCAAATCTAAGATACTGGGGGGGAGGCTGAACACTGAAGCTTTCTTT.

The genes are TRBV6-1 and TRBJ1-1; D not certain. The V end lost 2 bases, the J end lost 2 bases, and 18 bases lay between the germline ends. The germline V gene has CDR1 MNHNS and CDR2 SASEGT. This CDR3 comprises 17 residues. This CDR3 is CASSELSDRVFNTEAFF. The CDR3 region has the DNA TGTGCCAGCAGTGAATTAAGCGATCGGGTTTTTAACACTGAAGCTTTCTTT.